The 11 T cell receptor beta chains reported below all come from one sample, sequenced in a study of a mutant IDH1 vaccine in newly diagnosed glioma. Their recognized antigens are unknown. The method was immunoSEQ multiplex PCR; TCRdb's version includes in-frame clones alone and lacks a portion of them. The sample lists about 110,000 clones; around 90% were seen once. Time point denoted: week 11, during vaccination. In the vaccine, a single dose held 300 ug of the mutant IDH1 20-mer peptide, along with topical imiquimod. Sequenced here: PBMCs, sampled from a glioma patient whose treatment included an IDH1 peptide vaccine. Receptors were obtained from a woman aged 45 to 65 with glioma.

This clone was seen a handful of times. The CDR3 loop is CASSIGQGDGYTF. CDR3 bases: TGTGCCAGTAGTATCGGTCAGGGTGATGGCTACACCTTC. The V and J genes are TRBV19 and TRBJ1-2; TRBD1 might be the D (5 bases). The germline V and J ends were trimmed by 3 bases and 6 bases, with 11 bases remaining between them. Germline CDR1 is LNHDA and CDR2 is SQIVND (reference sequence). The length of the CDR3 is 13 residues.

In DNA form, the CDR3 reads TGTGCCAGCAGCTCCTCCTTTGCAACTAATGAAAAACTGTTTTTT. Its protein product is CASSSSFATNEKLFF. The genes are TRBV9 and TRBJ1-4; D is undetermined. Germline V gene lookup returns CDR1 SGDLS and CDR2 YYNGEE. The CDR3 has 15 amino acids. V was cut by 4 bases and J by 0 bases, with 10 bases left in between.

CDR3 amino acids: CASSLEGDNEKLFF. As DNA, the CDR3 is TGTGCCAGCAGCTTAGAAGGGGATAATGAAAAACTGTTTTTT. The rearrangement joins TRBV7-6 to TRBJ1-4; the D gene is possibly TRBD1 (5 bases). Trimming took off 1 base at V and 4 bases at J, with 7 bases between the two ends. Germline V gene data show CDR1 as SGHVS and CDR2 as FNYEAQ. The CDR3 sequence is 14 residues long. The variable domain in full, with the rest retrieved from reference TRBV7-6 and TRBJ1-4, is GAGVSQSPRYKVTKRGQDVALRCDPISGHVSLYWYRQALGQGPEFLTYFNYEAQQDKSGLPNDRFSAERPEGSISTLTIQRTEQRDSAMYRCASSLEGDNEKLFFGSGTQLSVL.

In its sample, this clone was seen once. The chain links TRBV5-6 to TRBJ2-1; D is perhaps TRBD1 (6 bases). The CDR3 consists of 14 residues. The V and J ends lost 0 bases and 9 bases respectively, with 13 bases between them. Germline V gene lookup returns CDR1 SGHDT and CDR2 YYEEEE. In DNA, the CDR3 is TGTGCCAGCAGCTTGGTACAGGGTAAGTCTGAGCAGTTCTTC. Translated: CASSLVQGKSEQFF.

The rearrangement links TRBV19 to TRBJ1-2, with 8 positions matching TRBD1. J was trimmed by 2 bases and V by 6 bases; bases with no gene match: 5. The CDR3 is 14 amino acids. Germline CDR1 and CDR2: LNHDA and SQIVND (reference sequence). CDR3 bases: TGTGCCAGTAGGTCGGGACAGGAAAACTATGGCTACACCTTC. The encoded protein is CASRSGQENYGYTF.

The rearrangement joins TRBV7-3 to TRBJ2-5; no firm D call. Germline V gene lookup returns CDR1 SGHTA and CDR2 FQGTGA. The CDR3 totals 13 residues. Trimming shortened V by 1 base and J by 5 bases, and 8 bases separated the two germline ends. The CDR3 spells CASSLRVAETQYF. The DNA of the CDR3 is TGTGCCAGCAGCTTAAGAGTGGCGGAGACCCAGTACTTC.

The gene calls are TRBV30 and TRBJ2-1, with 8 bases aligning to TRBD2. Looked up from germline, CDR1 is GTSNPN and CDR2 is SVGIG (reference sequence). Trimming took 0 bases from V and 6 from J; bases not matched to a gene: 7. There are 15 residues in the CDR3. CDR3 DNA: TGTGCCTGGAGTGTACAGGTAGCGGGGTCCAATGAGCAGTTCTTC. Its protein is CAWSVQVAGSNEQFF.

The chain combines TRBV25-1 with TRBJ2-2; possible D gene TRBD1, 6 bases. The CDR3 contains 14 residues. Trimming took off 6 bases at V and 5 bases at J, with 13 bases between the two ends. Per germline, CDR1 MGHDK and CDR2 SYGVNS. The CDR3 DNA is TGTGCCAGCAGCTGGACAGCTGAAACCGGGGAGCTGTTTTTT. It specifies CASSWTAETGELFF.

This clone appeared once. This chain joins TRBV28 and TRBJ1-5; D might be TRBD1 (5 bases). V lost 3 bases to trimming and J lost 5 bases, with 14 bases between them. Looked up from germline, CDR1 is MDHEN and CDR2 is SYDVKM. The CDR3 length is 15 residues. CDR3 in amino acids: CASSFLGAGDQPQHF. The CDR3 region has the DNA TGTGCCAGCAGTTTTTTAGGGGCGGGAGATCAGCCCCAGCATTTT.

The chain carries TRBV7-8 and TRBJ2-2; D is perhaps TRBD1 or TRBD2 (6 bases each). V gave up 5 bases and J gave up 3 bases, with 19 bases separating them. Germline CDR1 and CDR2: SGHVS and FQNEAQ. The CDR3 extends over 17 amino acids. The CDR3 spells CASSPPRGQEDTGELFF. The DNA for the CDR3 is TGTGCCAGCAGCCCCCCCCGGGGGCAGGAGGACACCGGGGAGCTGTTTTTT.

The rearrangement joins TRBV2 to TRBJ1-2, with D perhaps matching TRBD1 (6 bases). Germline V lookup: CDR1 SNHLY, CDR2 FYNNEI. Trimming stripped 6 bases from V and 2 bases from J, with 13 bases between. CDR3 length: 14 amino acids. The CDR3 region has the DNA TGTGCCAGCAGCAAGGACAGAGCCAACTATGGCTACACCTTC. It specifies CASSKDRANYGYTF. Based on the CDR3 plus reference TRBV2 and TRBJ1-2, the full variable domain is EPEVTQTPSHQVTQMGQEVILRCVPISNHLYFYWYRQILGQKVEFLVSFYNNEISEKSEIFDDQFSVERPDGSNFTLKIRSTKLEDSAMYFCASSKDRANYGYTFGSGTRLTVV.